This TCR beta chain originates from a study of T cell responses to AZD1222 COVID-19 vaccine. CDR1 and CDR2 from the germline V gene are SGHVS and FNYEAQ. This CDR3 region has 19 residues. V was clipped by 1 base and J by 3 bases; unmatched bases: 17. Libraries were prepared by immunoSEQ multiplex PCR; TCRdb keeps only in-frame clonotypes and omits some of them. The data show about 94,000 clones, roughly 90% seen once. The chain links TRBV7-6 to TRBJ2-5, with 7 bases fitting TRBD2. The specimen comprised peripheral blood, sampled 28 days after the second AZD1222 dose. The receptor was derived from an adult who received the AZD1222 COVID-19 vaccine. The CDR3, as DNA: TGTGCCAGCAGCTTAGAGGGTCTGTGGGCGGGGGAGACCGAAGAGACCCAGTACTTC. Protein product: CASSLEGLWAGETEETQYF.